The 10 T cell receptor beta chains below all came from one sample that was sequenced in a study of blood T cell repertoires in COVID-19. Profiling relied on immunoSEQ multiplex PCR, and the TCRdb table lists in-frame clones only, not all of them. This sample yields roughly 250,000 clones, of which around 82% are seen a single time; around 16% belongs to the top ten. Sequencing was done on a sample of peripheral blood. The receptor set was obtained from a person aged 65-85 years with COVID-19, enrolled during active disease.

This clone was counted many times. This sequence joins TRBV7-2 and TRBJ2-3; D might be TRBD1 (5 bases). CDR1 is SGHTA, CDR2 FQGNSA, per germline. The germline V and J ends were trimmed by 1 base and 6 bases, with 20 bases remaining between them. There are 17 residues in the CDR3. DNA of the CDR3: TGTGCCAGCAGCTTAGTTCCCCGACAGTCCACCTCTGATACGCAGTATTTT. Translation gives CASSLVPRQSTSDTQYF.

This clone was found once. The V call is TRBV27, the J call TRBJ2-7; 10 bases line up with TRBD1. CDR1 and CDR2 from the germline V gene are MNHEY and SMNVEV (reference sequence). This CDR3 spans 15 amino acids. Trimming at V came to 2 bases and at J to 6 bases, leaving 7 bases not matched to a gene. The CDR3 loop is CASSLLRTGGGEQYF. The CDR3 DNA is TGTGCCAGCAGTTTACTCCGGACAGGGGGGGGCGAGCAGTACTTC.

The chain links TRBV25-1 to TRBJ1-5; no definite D call. Trimming removed 3 bases from V and 2 bases from J, with 11 bases in between. The CDR3 consists of 15 residues. From germline, CDR1 is MGHDK and CDR2 SYGVNS. The CDR3 loop reads CASSEEGWGNQPQHF. Written as DNA, the CDR3 is TGTGCCAGCAGTGAGGAGGGATGGGGCAATCAGCCCCAGCATTTT.

The chain joins TRBV6-2 or TRBV6-3 to TRBJ1-2; 7 nucleotides align to TRBD1. Germline V gives CDR1 MNHEY, CDR2 SVGEGT. J lost 2 bases, V lost 0 bases, and 6 bases had no gene match. This CDR3 is built from 16 residues. CDR3 sequence reads: CASSYSGTVTNYGYTF. The CDR3 DNA reads TGTGCCAGCAGTTACTCTGGGACAGTAACCAACTATGGCTACACCTTC.

This clone was detected ten times or more. Distinct nucleotide sequences in the sample also encode this CDR3. The chain combines TRBV27 with TRBJ2-7, with 7 nucleotides matching TRBD1. This CDR3 has 13 residues. Germline lookup yields CDR1 MNHEY and CDR2 SMNVEV (reference sequence). V gave up 0 bases and J gave up 4 bases; unmatched junction bases: 0. CDR3 bases: TGTGCCAGCAGTTTATCACAGGGGTACGAGCAGTACTTC. The encoded protein is CASSLSQGYEQYF.

The genes are TRBV9 and TRBJ1-2, with D possibly being TRBD1 (5 bases). Trimming shortened V by 4 bases and J by 2 bases, and 15 bases separated the two germline ends. Germline assignment: CDR1 SGDLS and CDR2 YYNGEE. This CDR3 comprises 15 residues. The CDR3: CASSPRDSQNYGYTF. The CDR3, as DNA: TGTGCCAGCAGCCCCCGGGACTCTCAGAACTATGGCTACACCTTC.

This chain joins TRBV28 and TRBJ2-7, with 10 bases that match TRBD2. CDR3 length: 14 residues. The germline V gene encodes CDR1 MDHEN and CDR2 SYDVKM. V shed 5 bases, J shed 7 bases, and the junction held 8 bases outside the gene matches. DNA of the CDR3: TGTGCCAGCAGTCAAGCGGGGGGGCCTGGGGAGCAGTACTTC. Amino acid sequence: CASSQAGGPGEQYF.

The chain couples TRBV5-1 to TRBJ2-7; 10 bases align to TRBD1. Germline assignment: CDR1 SGHRS and CDR2 YFSETQ. The J segment lost 7 bases and the V segment lost 2 bases, leaving 9 bases of the junction unmatched. The CDR3 is 15 amino acids. CDR3 protein: CASSFQGTGVREQYF. In nucleotides, the CDR3 is TGCGCCAGCAGCTTCCAAGGGACAGGGGTCAGGGAGCAGTACTTC.

The V and J genes are TRBV5-8 and TRBJ1-3; D is unresolved. Trimming cost V 0 bases and J 4 bases, with 14 bases left between them. This CDR3 comprises 16 residues. Germline V gene data show CDR1 as SGHTS and CDR2 as YDEGEE. CDR3 nucleotides: TGTGCCAGCAGCTTGGGTCAGCGCTCGGGAGGAAACACCATATATTTT. Translating it yields CASSLGQRSGGNTIYF.

J is TRBJ2-3 and V is TRBV5-6, with 11 bases matching TRBD2. The J segment lost 5 bases and the V segment lost 2 bases, leaving 7 bases of the junction unmatched. In germline, CDR1 is SGHDT, CDR2 YYEEEE. This CDR3 has 16 residues. The CDR3 sequence: CASSLVAGGSVDTQYF. DNA for the CDR3: TGTGCCAGCAGCTTAGTAGCGGGAGGGTCCGTAGATACGCAGTATTTT.